This is a list of T cell receptor delta chains from one sample in a study of gamma-delta chains in newborns, infants, children. TCRdb redid the clone calls on the reads with CATT. The profile shows under 7,000 delta-chain clones, around 10% of them singletons. The specimen was blood. Receptor source: a child who was a newborn, infant or young child, either healthy, febrile or measles-vaccinated (not recorded which). The CDR3 runs from the conserved cysteine through the conserved F or W. D genes are given only for firm matches. A clone size is listed for some rows: how often the clone was seen (once, few, many), or a class if it is expanded.

d_gene: TRDD3; j_gene: TRDJ1; v_gene: TRDV2; abundance: few; CDR3aa: CACGTMLLGDNFLRNYTDKLIF; CDR3nt: TGTGCCTGTGGCACTATGCTCCTGGGGGATAACTTCCTACGCAATTACACCGATAAACTCATCTTT
d_gene: -; j_gene: TRDJ1; v_gene: TRDV2; abundance: few; CDR3aa: CACDTVLRFSNTDKLTF; CDR3nt: TGTGCCTGTGACACGGTACTAAGGTTTTCAAACACCGATAAACTCACCTTT
d_gene: TRDD3; j_gene: TRDJ1; v_gene: TRDV2; abundance: few; CDR3aa: CACDKLGDTRTDKLIF; CDR3nt: TGTGCCTGTGACAAACTGGGGGATACGCGAACCGATAAACTCATCTTT
d_gene: TRDD2; j_gene: TRDJ1; v_gene: TRDV1; abundance: few; CDR3aa: CALLTPSYCVGGVRTDKLIF; CDR3nt: TGTGCTCTTCTCACCCCTTCCTACTGTGTGGGGGGGGTTCGAACCGATAAACTCATCTTT
d_gene: TRDD3; j_gene: TRDJ1; v_gene: TRDV2; abundance: medium-sized; CDR3aa: CACDRLLGDTRGTDKLIF; CDR3nt: TGTGCCTGTGACCGTTTACTGGGGGATACGCGAGGGACCGATAAACTCATCTTT
d_gene: -; j_gene: TRDJ1; v_gene: TRDV2; abundance: -; CDR3aa: CACDTWGSNKLIF; CDR3nt: TGTGCCTGTGACACCTGGGGGTCCAATAAACTCATCTTT
d_gene: TRDD3; j_gene: TRDJ1; v_gene: TRDV2; abundance: few; CDR3aa: CACDMLAGGYNTDKLIF; CDR3nt: TGTGCCTGTGACATGCTTGCTGGGGGATACAACACCGATAAACTCATCTTC
d_gene: TRDD3; j_gene: TRDJ1; v_gene: TRDV2; abundance: few; CDR3aa: CARDTLGDTGKLIF; CDR3nt: TGTGCCCGTGACACCCTGGGGGATACCGGTAAACTCATCTTT
d_gene: TRDD3; j_gene: TRDJ1; v_gene: TRDV2; abundance: few; CDR3aa: CACDSIRLGDSYTDKLIF; CDR3nt: TGTGCCTGTGACTCGATTAGGCTGGGGGACTCGTACACCGATAAACTCATCTTT
d_gene: TRDD3; j_gene: TRDJ1; v_gene: TRDV2; abundance: few; CDR3aa: CACDALGDTPPDKLIF; CDR3nt: TGTGCCTGTGACGCTCTGGGGGATACGCCCCCCGATAAACTCATCTTT
d_gene: TRDD3; j_gene: TRDJ1; v_gene: TRDV2; abundance: -; CDR3aa: CACDTLILGDTHTDKLIF; CDR3nt: TGTGCCTGTGACACCCTGATACTGGGGGATACCCACACCGATAAACTCATCTTT
d_gene: TRDD3; j_gene: TRDJ1; v_gene: TRDV2; abundance: -; CDR3aa: CACDTVPAGGPLYTDKLIF; CDR3nt: TGTGCCTGTGACACAGTTCCTGCTGGGGGACCGCTTTACACCGATAAACTCATCTTT